This T cell receptor beta chain was identified during a study of blood T cell repertoires in COVID-19. Study summary: PBMCs, B-cell-depleted T cells, or T cells were the source of the cDNA or gDNA that made up the material.

V lost 2 bases and J lost 4; bases outside the gene matches: 5. CDR3 length equals 15 residues. In germline, CDR1 is SEHNR, CDR2 FQNEAQ (reference sequence). The data were produced by immunoSEQ multiplex PCR, yet TCRdb's version contains in-frame clones alone and is incomplete. Here the sample spans some 200,000 clones, just under 85% being singletons. Participant ages covered about 18 to 95 years across around 25 US areas. The study assigned cohorts using participant-reported clinical history. This clone appeared a few times. Material: PBMCs or T cells enriched from blood (not recorded which). The receptor comes from a woman aged 40-49 years with acute COVID-19. V is TRBV7-9 and J is TRBJ1-1; 9 bases fit TRBD1. CDR3 region: CASSLMTGGVTEAFF. The CDR3 DNA is TGTGCCAGCAGCTTAATGACAGGGGGTGTCACTGAAGCTTTCTTT.